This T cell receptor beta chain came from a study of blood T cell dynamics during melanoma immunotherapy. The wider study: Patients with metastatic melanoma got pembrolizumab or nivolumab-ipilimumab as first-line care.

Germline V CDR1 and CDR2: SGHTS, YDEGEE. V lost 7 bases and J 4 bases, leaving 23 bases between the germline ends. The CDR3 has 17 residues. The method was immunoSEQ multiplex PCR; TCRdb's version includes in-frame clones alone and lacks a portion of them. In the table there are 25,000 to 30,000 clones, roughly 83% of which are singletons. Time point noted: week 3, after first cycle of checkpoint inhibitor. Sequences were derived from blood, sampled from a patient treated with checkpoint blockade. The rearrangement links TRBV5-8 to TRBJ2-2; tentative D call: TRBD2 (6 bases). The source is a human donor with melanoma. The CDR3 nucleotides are TGTGCCAGCCCCTTGGATCGTGCGGGATTTTTCACCGGGGAGCTGTTTTTT. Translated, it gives CASPLDRAGFFTGELFF.